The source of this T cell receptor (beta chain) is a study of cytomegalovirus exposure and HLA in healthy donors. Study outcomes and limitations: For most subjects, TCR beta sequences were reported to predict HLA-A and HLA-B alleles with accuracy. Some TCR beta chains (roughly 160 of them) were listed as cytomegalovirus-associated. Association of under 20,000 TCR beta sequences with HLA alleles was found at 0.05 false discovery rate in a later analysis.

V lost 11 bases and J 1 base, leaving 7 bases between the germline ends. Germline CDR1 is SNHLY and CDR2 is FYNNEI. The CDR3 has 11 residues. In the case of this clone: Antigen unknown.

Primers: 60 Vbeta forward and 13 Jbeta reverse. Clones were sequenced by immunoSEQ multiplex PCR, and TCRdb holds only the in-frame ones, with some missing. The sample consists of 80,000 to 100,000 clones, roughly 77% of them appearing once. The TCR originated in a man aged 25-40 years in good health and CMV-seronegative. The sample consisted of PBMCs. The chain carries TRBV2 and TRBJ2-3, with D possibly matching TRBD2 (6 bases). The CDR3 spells CAGGGTDTQYF. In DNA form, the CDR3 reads TGTGCCGGCGGGGGCACAGATACGCAGTATTTT.